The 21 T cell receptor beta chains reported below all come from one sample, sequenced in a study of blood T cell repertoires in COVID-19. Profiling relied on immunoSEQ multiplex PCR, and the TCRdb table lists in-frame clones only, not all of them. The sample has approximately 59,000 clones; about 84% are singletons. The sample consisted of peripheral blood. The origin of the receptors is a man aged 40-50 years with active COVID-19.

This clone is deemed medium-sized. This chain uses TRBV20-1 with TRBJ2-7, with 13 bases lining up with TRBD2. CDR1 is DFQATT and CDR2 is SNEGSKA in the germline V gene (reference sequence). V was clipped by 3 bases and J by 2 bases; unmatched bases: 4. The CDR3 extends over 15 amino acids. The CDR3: CSASPGLAGTYEQYF. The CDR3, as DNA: TGCAGTGCTAGTCCGGGACTAGCGGGAACCTACGAGCAGTACTTC.

CDR3 sequence: CASSQDRAGYNEQFF. CDR3 nucleotide sequence: TGTGCCAGCAGCCAAGATCGAGCGGGGTACAATGAGCAGTTCTTC. The rearrangement links TRBV3-1 (or the pseudogene TRBV3-2) to TRBJ2-1, with 7 bases matching TRBD2. The CDR3 has 15 amino acids. With 0 bases clipped from V and 4 bases from J, the junction kept 3 bases outside the gene matches. Germline V gene lookup returns CDR1 LGHDT and CDR2 YNNKEL (reference sequence).

The CDR3: CASSIDHGQGDTEAFF. CDR3 DNA sequence: TGTGCCAGTAGTATAGATCACGGACAGGGCGACACTGAAGCTTTCTTT. The rearrangement joins TRBV19 to TRBJ1-1; 8 nucleotides line up with TRBD1. The length of the CDR3 is 16 residues. Germline V CDR1 and CDR2: LNHDA, SQIVND (reference sequence). V trimming: 0 bases; J trimming: 3 bases; junction bases outside the gene matches: 6.

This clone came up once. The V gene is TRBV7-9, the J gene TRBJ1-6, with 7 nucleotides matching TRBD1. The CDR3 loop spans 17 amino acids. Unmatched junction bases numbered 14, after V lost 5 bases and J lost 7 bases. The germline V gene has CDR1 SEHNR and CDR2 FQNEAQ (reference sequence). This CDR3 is CASSPFRRKDRNSPLHF. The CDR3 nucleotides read TGTGCCAGCAGCCCGTTTCGAAGAAAGGACAGGAATTCACCCCTCCACTTT.

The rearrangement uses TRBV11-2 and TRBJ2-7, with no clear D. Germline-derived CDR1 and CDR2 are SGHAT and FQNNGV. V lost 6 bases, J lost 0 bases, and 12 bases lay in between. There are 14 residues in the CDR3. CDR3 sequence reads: CASSFTRSSYEQYF. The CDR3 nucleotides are TGTGCCAGCAGTTTCACAAGGAGCTCCTACGAGCAGTACTTC. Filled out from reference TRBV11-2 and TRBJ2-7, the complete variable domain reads EAGVAQSPRYKIIEKRQSVAFWCNPISGHATLYWYQQILGQGPKLLIQFQNNGVVDDSQLPKDRFSAERLKGVDSTLKIQPAKLEDSAVYLCASSFTRSSYEQYFGPGTRLTVT.

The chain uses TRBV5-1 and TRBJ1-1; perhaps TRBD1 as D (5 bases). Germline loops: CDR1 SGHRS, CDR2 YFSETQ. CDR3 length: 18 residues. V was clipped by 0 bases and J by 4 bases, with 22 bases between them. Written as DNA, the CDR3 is TGCGCCAGCAGCTTGGACCCGGTGGACGGGGGTCTCGGCACTGAAGCTTTCTTT. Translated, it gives CASSLDPVDGGLGTEAFF.

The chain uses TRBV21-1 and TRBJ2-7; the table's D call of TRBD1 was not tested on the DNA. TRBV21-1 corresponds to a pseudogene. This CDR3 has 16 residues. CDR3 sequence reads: CASRIPGGAAFYEQYF. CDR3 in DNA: TGTGCCAGCAGGATCCCAGGGGGAGCAGCCTTCTACGAGCAGTACTTC.

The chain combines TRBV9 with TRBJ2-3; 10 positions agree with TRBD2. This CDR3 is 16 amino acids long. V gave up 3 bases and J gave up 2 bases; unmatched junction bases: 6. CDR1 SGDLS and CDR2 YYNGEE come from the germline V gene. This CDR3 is CASSAGLAEFTDTQYF. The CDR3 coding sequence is TGTGCCAGCAGCGCCGGACTAGCGGAATTCACAGATACGCAGTATTTT.

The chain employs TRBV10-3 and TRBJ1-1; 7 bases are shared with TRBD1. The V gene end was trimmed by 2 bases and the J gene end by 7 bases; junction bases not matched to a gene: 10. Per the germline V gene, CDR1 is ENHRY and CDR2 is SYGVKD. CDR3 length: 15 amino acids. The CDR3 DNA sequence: TGTGCCATCAGTGAGGCAGAACAGGGGTCAGGTGAAGCTTTCTTT. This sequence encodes CAISEAEQGSGEAFF.

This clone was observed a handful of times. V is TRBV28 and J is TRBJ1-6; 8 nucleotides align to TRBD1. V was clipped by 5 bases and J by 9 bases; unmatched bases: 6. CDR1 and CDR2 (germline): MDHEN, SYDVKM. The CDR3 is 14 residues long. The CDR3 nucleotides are TGTGCCAGCAGTCCATCTGACAGGGGTTCACCCCTCCACTTT. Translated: CASSPSDRGSPLHF. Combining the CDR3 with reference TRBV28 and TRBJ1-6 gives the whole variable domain DVKVTQSSRYLVKRTGEKVFLECVQDMDHENMFWYRQDPGLGLRLIYFSYDVKMKEKGDIPEGYSVSREKKERFSLILESASTNQTSMYLCASSPSDRGSPLHFGNGTRLTVT.

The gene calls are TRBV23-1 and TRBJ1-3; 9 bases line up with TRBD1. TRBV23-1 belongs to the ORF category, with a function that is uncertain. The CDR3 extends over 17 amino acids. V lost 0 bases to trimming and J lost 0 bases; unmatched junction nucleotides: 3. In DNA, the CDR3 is TGCGCCAGCAGTCAATCGACAGGGGGTATCTCTGGAAACACCATATATTTT. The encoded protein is CASSQSTGGISGNTIYF.

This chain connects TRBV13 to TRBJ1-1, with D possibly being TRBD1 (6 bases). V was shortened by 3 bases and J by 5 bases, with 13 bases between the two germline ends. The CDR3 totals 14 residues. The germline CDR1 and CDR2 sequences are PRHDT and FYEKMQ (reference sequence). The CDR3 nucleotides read TGTGCCAGCAGCTTGGGCAGGGGAAGAACTGAAGCTTTCTTT. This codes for CASSLGRGRTEAFF.

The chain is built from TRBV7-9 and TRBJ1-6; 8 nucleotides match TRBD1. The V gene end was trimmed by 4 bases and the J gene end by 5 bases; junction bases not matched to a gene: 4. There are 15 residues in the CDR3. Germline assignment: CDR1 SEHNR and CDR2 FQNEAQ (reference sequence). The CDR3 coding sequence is TGTGCCAGCAGCTCGGACAGGGTGAATAATTCACCCCTCCACTTT. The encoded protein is CASSSDRVNNSPLHF. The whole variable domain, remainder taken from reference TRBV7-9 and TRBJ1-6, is DTGVSQNPRHKITKRGQNVTFRCDPISEHNRLYWYRQTLGQGPEFLTYFQNEAQLEKSRLLSDRFSAERPKGSFSTLEIQRTEQGDSAMYLCASSSDRVNNSPLHFGNGTRLTVT.

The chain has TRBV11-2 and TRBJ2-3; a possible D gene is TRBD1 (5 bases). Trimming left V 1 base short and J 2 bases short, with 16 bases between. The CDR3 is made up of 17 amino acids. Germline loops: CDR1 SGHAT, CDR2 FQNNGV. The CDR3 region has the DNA TGTGCCAGCAGCTTAGTCTCAGGGCCCGGTTCCACAGATACGCAGTATTTT. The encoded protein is CASSLVSGPGSTDTQYF. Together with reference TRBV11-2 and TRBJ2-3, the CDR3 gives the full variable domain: EAGVAQSPRYKIIEKRQSVAFWCNPISGHATLYWYQQILGQGPKLLIQFQNNGVVDDSQLPKDRFSAERLKGVDSTLKIQPAKLEDSAVYLCASSLVSGPGSTDTQYFGPGTRLTVL.

This chain's CDR3 is CASSQVGREFSLNEQFF. In DNA, the CDR3 is TGTGCCAGCAGCCAAGTCGGGCGGGAGTTCTCCCTCAATGAGCAGTTCTTC. This sequence joins TRBV3-1 (or the pseudogene TRBV3-2) and TRBJ2-1; 7 nucleotides align to TRBD2. Germline V lookup: CDR1 LGHDT, CDR2 YNNKEL (reference sequence). CDR3 length equals 17 residues. V shed 1 base and J 6 bases; nucleotides not matched to a gene: 12.

CDR3 sequence: CASSLTGAEETQYF. The DNA for the CDR3 is TGTGCCAGCAGCCTAACAGGGGCCGAAGAGACCCAGTACTTC. The genes are TRBV5-4 and TRBJ2-5; 7 bases agree with TRBD1. The germline V gene encodes CDR1 SGHNT and CDR2 YYREEE (reference sequence). The CDR3 consists of 14 residues. J was trimmed by 3 bases and V by 4 bases; bases with no gene match: 6.

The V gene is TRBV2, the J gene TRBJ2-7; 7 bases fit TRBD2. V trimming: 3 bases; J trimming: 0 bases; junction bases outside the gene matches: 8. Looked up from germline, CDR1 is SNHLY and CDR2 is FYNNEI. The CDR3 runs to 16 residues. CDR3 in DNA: TGTGCCAGCAGTGACCCACGAAGCGGGAACTCCTACGAGCAGTACTTC. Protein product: CASSDPRSGNSYEQYF.

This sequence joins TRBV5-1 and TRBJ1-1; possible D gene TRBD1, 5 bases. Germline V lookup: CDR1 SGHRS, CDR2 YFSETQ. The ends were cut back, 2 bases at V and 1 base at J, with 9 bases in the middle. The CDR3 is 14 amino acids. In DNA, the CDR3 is TGCGCCAGCAGCTTCGCCGACAGGAACACTGAAGCTTTCTTT. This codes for CASSFADRNTEAFF.

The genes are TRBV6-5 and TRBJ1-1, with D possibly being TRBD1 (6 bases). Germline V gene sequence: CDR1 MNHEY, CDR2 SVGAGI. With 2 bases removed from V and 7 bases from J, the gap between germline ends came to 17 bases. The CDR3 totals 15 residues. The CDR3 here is CASSYSRWGGSEAFF. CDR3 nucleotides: TGTGCCAGCAGTTACAGTCGCTGGGGGGGCAGTGAAGCTTTCTTT.

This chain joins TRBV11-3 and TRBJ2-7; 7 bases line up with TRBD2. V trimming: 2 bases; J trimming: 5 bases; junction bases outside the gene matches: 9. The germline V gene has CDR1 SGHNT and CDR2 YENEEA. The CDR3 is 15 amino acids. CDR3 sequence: CASSLRGGAGNEQYF. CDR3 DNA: TGTGCCAGCAGCTTACGGGGAGGGGCAGGCAACGAGCAGTACTTC. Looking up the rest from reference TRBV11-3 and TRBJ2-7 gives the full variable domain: EAGVVQSPRYKIIEKKQPVAFWCNPISGHNTLYWYLQNLGQGPELLIRYENEEAVDDSQLPKDRFSAERLKGVDSTLKIQPAELGDSAVYLCASSLRGGAGNEQYFGPGTRLTVT.

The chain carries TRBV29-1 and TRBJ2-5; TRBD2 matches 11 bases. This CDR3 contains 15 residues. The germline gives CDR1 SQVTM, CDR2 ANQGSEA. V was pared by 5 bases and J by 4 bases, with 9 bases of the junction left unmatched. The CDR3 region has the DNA TGCAGCGTTCCAATAGGACTAGCGGGCGGAGAGACCCAGTACTTC. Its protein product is CSVPIGLAGGETQYF.